This TCR beta chain derives from a study of shared clonotypes between healthy human individuals. Study conclusions and caveats: The sharing of around 5% of naive CD4 clonotypes was seen across a handful of donors. Represented diversity, genetic and exposure-history alike, was limited by few donors.

The CDR3 has 14 amino acids. V gave up 5 bases and J gave up 8 bases, with 15 bases separating them. Germline CDR1 and CDR2: SGHTA and FQGTGA. The study separated CD4+ cells into CD45RA+ naive and CD45RA-negative memory subsets. Of note for this clone: The antigen remains undetermined.

Profiled with immunoSEQ multiplex PCR; TCRdb holds only in-frame clones, not every one. The sample includes approximately 2,300,000 clones, 85% to 95% of them seen just once. The source material was naive CD4+ T cells from PBMCs. This sample's subset: CD45RA+ positively selected. This clonotype was obtained from a man younger than 35 in good health. Some clones in this sample may be carry-over from other donors' samples. This sequence joins TRBV7-3 and TRBJ1-4, with D maybe TRBD1 (5 bases). CDR3 DNA sequence: TGTGCCAGCAGCCGTGGGGGGTCCGGCGAAAAACTGTTTTTT. Translated: CASSRGGSGEKLFF.